This T cell receptor beta chain was identified during a study of T-cell reconstitution after alpha-beta-depleted transplantation in children. Overall study findings and caveats: When one year had passed after transplant, most T-cell counts and diversity came from newly produced T cells.

This clonotype was counted at least ten times. Its antigen is currently unknown. V lost 3 bases and J 5 bases, leaving 5 bases between the germline ends. CDR3 length: 12 amino acids. TCRbeta library construction was performed incorporating unique molecular identifiers. TCRdb re-called the PCR reads with MiXCR, one entry per CDR3 protein. Of under 50,000 distinct CDR3 sequences in the sample, around 9.2% were seen once. The sequencing here drew on PBMCs, mostly from graft donor cells, taken 60 days after TCRalphabeta/CD19-depleted stem cell transplant. This receptor was identified in a male patient aged 2-15 years who had a stem cell transplant for chronic granulomatous disease, so the T cells may come from the graft donor. The chain joins TRBV12-3 or TRBV12-4 to TRBJ1-5; D is unresolved. This chain's CDR3 is CASSFTDQPQHF. The CDR3 DNA reads TGTGCCAGCAGTTTCACAGATCAGCCCCAGCATTTT.